The rows below give T cell receptor beta chains drawn from one sample of a study of identical twins. In TCRdb, the 5' RACE reads were re-called with MiXCR into one record per CDR3 protein. The sample yields more than 250,000 distinct CDR3 sequences, roughly 8.6% seen once. These same data were also listed under a study on yellow fever vaccine responses in identical twins.

Sequencing was done on a sample of memory (CD45RO+) T cells sorted from blood. The receptors shown here come from a woman younger than 30 in good health. Both conserved end residues are part of each CDR3. Each record gives: CDR3 protein, CDR3 DNA, D gene, clone size, V gene, J gene. D genes are given only for firm matches. The listing skips clone size in some rows; elsewhere it reads once, few, many or a size class.

cdr3_aa: CASSFGLAVQETQYF
cdr3_nt: TGTGCCAGCAGCTTCGGCCTAGCGGTTCAAGAGACCCAGTACTTC
d_call: TRBD2
clone_size: -
v_call: TRBV7-9
j_call: TRBJ2-5

cdr3_aa: CASRLPYGQLGETQYF
cdr3_nt: TGTGCCAGCAGGTTACCTTATGGGCAGCTCGGAGAGACCCAGTACTTC
d_call: -
clone_size: -
v_call: TRBV7-9
j_call: TRBJ2-5

cdr3_aa: CASSQGRQGYYGYTF
cdr3_nt: TGTGCCAGCAGCCAAGGACGGCAGGGGTACTATGGCTACACCTTC
d_call: -
clone_size: -
v_call: TRBV14
j_call: TRBJ1-2

cdr3_aa: CSARSLGSGGPKETQYF
cdr3_nt: TGCAGTGCTAGAAGTCTGGGTAGCGGGGGGCCGAAAGAGACCCAGTACTTC
d_call: TRBD2
clone_size: many
v_call: TRBV20-1
j_call: TRBJ2-5

cdr3_aa: CASRARGGTSGTDTQYF
cdr3_nt: TGCGCCAGCAGGGCGAGAGGAGGGACTAGCGGCACAGATACGCAGTATTTT
d_call: TRBD2
clone_size: -
v_call: TRBV10-2
j_call: TRBJ2-3

cdr3_aa: CASSQSKWYNEQFF
cdr3_nt: TGTGCCAGCAGCCAAAGTAAGTGGTACAATGAGCAGTTCTTC
d_call: -
clone_size: few
v_call: TRBV3-1
j_call: TRBJ2-1

cdr3_aa: CASSQTGGNQPQHF
cdr3_nt: TGTGCCAGCAGTCAGACAGGGGGCAATCAGCCCCAGCATTTT
d_call: TRBD1
clone_size: many
v_call: TRBV6-1
j_call: TRBJ1-5

cdr3_aa: CASSQVPGLAGGYYSGANVLTF
cdr3_nt: TGCGCCAGCAGCCAAGTTCCGGGACTAGCGGGGGGATATTACTCTGGGGCCAACGTCCTGACTTTC
d_call: TRBD2
clone_size: -
v_call: TRBV4-1
j_call: TRBJ2-6

cdr3_aa: CASSLPEGPRNEQFF
cdr3_nt: TGTGCCAGCAGCTTGCCGGAGGGCCCTCGAAATGAGCAGTTCTTC
d_call: -
clone_size: few
v_call: TRBV5-8
j_call: TRBJ2-1

cdr3_aa: CSAREVRGQQETQYF
cdr3_nt: TGCAGTGCTAGAGAGGTCCGGGGTCAACAAGAGACCCAGTACTTC
d_call: -
clone_size: -
v_call: TRBV20-1
j_call: TRBJ2-5

cdr3_aa: CAISESRGTSEAFF
cdr3_nt: TGTGCCATCAGTGAGTCGAGGGGCACCTCTGAAGCTTTCTTT
d_call: -
clone_size: few
v_call: TRBV10-3
j_call: TRBJ1-1

cdr3_aa: CASRSRGLRSYEQYF
cdr3_nt: TGTGCCAGCAGGAGCCGGGGGCTCAGATCCTACGAGCAGTACTTC
d_call: -
clone_size: once
v_call: TRBV28
j_call: TRBJ2-7

cdr3_aa: CASSDQTTGNYGYTF
cdr3_nt: TGTGCCAGCAGTGATCAGACTACAGGGAACTATGGCTACACCTTC
d_call: -
clone_size: many
v_call: TRBV6-1
j_call: TRBJ1-2

cdr3_aa: CASSLRQNNEKLFF
cdr3_nt: TGTGCCAGCAGCCTCCGGCAGAATAATGAAAAACTGTTTTTT
d_call: -
clone_size: -
v_call: TRBV5-6
j_call: TRBJ1-4